Sequencing of this TCR beta chain was carried out in a study of shared clonotypes between healthy human individuals. Study-wide background: CD4 naive and memory got three plates each, CD8 naive two, CD8 memory one.

Germline V CDR1 and CDR2: SGHVS, FNYEAQ. V lost 1 base to trimming and J lost 0 bases, with 17 bases between them. The CDR3 spans 18 residues. Sorted-subset replicate PCRs used around 200 ng of genomic DNA. This amount corresponded to about 30,000 T cell genomes. The assay was immunoSEQ multiplex PCR, and TCRdb's table has in-frame clones only and misses some. The table shows roughly 2.5 million clones, with approximately 94% occurring only once. The source is a man between 18 and 29 years old in good health. Sequencing was done on a sample of naive CD4+ T cells sorted from blood. Subset here: CD45RA+ positively selected. The rearrangement joins TRBV7-6 to TRBJ2-3; D is perhaps TRBD2 (6 bases). In DNA form, the CDR3 reads TGTGCCAGCAGCTTAGTTGGGGGGTTCTCTTCTAGCACAGATACGCAGTATTTT. It is translated as CASSLVGGFSSSTDTQYF.